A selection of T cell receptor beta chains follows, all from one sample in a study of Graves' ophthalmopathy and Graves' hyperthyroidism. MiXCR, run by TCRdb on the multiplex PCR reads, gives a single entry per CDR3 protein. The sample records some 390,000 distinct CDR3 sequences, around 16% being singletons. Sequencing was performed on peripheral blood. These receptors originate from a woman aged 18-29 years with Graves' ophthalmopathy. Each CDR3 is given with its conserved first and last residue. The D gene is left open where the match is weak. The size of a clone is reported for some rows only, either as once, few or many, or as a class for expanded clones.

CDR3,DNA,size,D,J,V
CATRTGGQPQHF,TGTGCCACCCGGACAGGGGGACAGCCCCAGCATTTT,many,TRBD1,TRBJ1-5,TRBV6-2/TRBV6-3
CASSLEGVSGLAHEQYF,TGTGCCAGCAGCTTAGAGGGGGTTTCGGGACTAGCCCACGAGCAGTACTTC,many,TRBD2,TRBJ2-7,TRBV11-2
CASSFGRRPYEQYF,TGTGCCAGCAGCTTCGGGCGTCGCCCCTACGAGCAGTACTTC,many,.,TRBJ2-7,TRBV7-8
CASSRDNEQYF,TGTGCCAGCAGCCGTGACAACGAGCAGTACTTC,many,.,TRBJ2-7,TRBV7-9
CASKGGSIGLAGNEQYF,TGTGCCAGTAAGGGCGGGTCCATAGGACTAGCGGGAAACGAGCAGTACTTC,many,TRBD2,TRBJ2-7,TRBV28
CASSLRAVQPQHF,TGTGCCAGCAGTTTACGGGCGGTTCAGCCCCAGCATTTT,many,.,TRBJ1-5,TRBV27
CASSRDRKETQYF,TGTGCCAGCAGCCGGGACAGAAAAGAGACCCAGTACTTC,many,TRBD1,TRBJ2-5,TRBV7-3
CASRTTGKSSYEQYF,TGTGCCAGCAGGACTACAGGGAAGAGCTCCTACGAGCAGTACTTC,.,.,TRBJ2-7,TRBV6-1
CATSGGSGTTYEQYF,TGTGCCACCAGCGGAGGATCCGGGACAACCTACGAGCAGTACTTC,many,.,TRBJ2-7,TRBV15
CAWSIPPSLIPHEQYF,TGTGCCTGGAGTATCCCCCCTAGCCTGATCCCACACGAGCAGTACTTC,.,.,TRBJ2-7,TRBV30
CSASAGTRWETQYF,TGCAGTGCTAGCGCAGGGACGCGATGGGAGACCCAGTACTTC,few,.,TRBJ2-5,TRBV20-1
CASSYRGLGTGELFF,TGTGCCAGCAGTTACAGAGGGCTCGGCACCGGGGAGCTGTTTTTT,many,.,TRBJ2-2,TRBV6-5
CASSPKLMNTEAFF,TGTGCCAGCAGCCCTAAGTTGATGAACACTGAAGCTTTCTTT,.,.,TRBJ1-1,TRBV7-8
CASSSLGSEAFF,TGTGCCAGCAGCTCTCTGGGGAGTGAAGCTTTCTTT,many,.,TRBJ1-1,TRBV28
CASSWPGAGELFF,TGTGCCAGCAGTTGGCCCGGCGCCGGGGAGCTGTTTTTT,many,.,TRBJ2-2,TRBV6-5
CASSEPGTGWQETQYF,TGTGCCAGCAGTGAACCGGGGACAGGGTGGCAAGAGACCCAGTACTTC,many,TRBD1,TRBJ2-5,TRBV25-1
CASSLERVHTEAFF,TGCGCCAGCAGCTTGGAGAGGGTTCACACTGAAGCTTTCTTT,many,.,TRBJ1-1,TRBV5-1
CASISRLAGAFAGELFF,TGTGCCAGCATAAGCCGACTAGCGGGAGCCTTCGCCGGGGAGCTGTTTTTT,many,TRBD2,TRBJ2-2,TRBV6-1
CSAAPPGLAGGKGEQYF,TGCAGTGCGGCACCCCCGGGACTAGCGGGGGGGAAAGGCGAGCAGTACTTC,many,TRBD2,TRBJ2-7,TRBV20-1
CSARTGQETQYF,TGCAGTGCTAGGACAGGGCAAGAGACCCAGTACTTC,.,TRBD1,TRBJ2-5,TRBV20-1
CASRETGAASYEQYF,TGTGCCAGCAGAGAAACGGGAGCGGCGTCCTACGAGCAGTACTTC,many,.,TRBJ2-7,TRBV6-1
CASSLNHIRYQPQHF,TGTGCCAGCAGTTTAAATCACATTCGGTACCAGCCCCAGCATTTT,many,.,TRBJ1-5,TRBV28
CASSPRWVTGELFF,TGTGCCAGCAGCCCCCGATGGGTCACCGGGGAGCTGTTTTTT,many,.,TRBJ2-2,TRBV7-2
CANSLRDQPQHF,TGTGCCAACTCCCTCCGGGATCAGCCCCAGCATTTT,many,.,TRBJ1-5,TRBV6-5